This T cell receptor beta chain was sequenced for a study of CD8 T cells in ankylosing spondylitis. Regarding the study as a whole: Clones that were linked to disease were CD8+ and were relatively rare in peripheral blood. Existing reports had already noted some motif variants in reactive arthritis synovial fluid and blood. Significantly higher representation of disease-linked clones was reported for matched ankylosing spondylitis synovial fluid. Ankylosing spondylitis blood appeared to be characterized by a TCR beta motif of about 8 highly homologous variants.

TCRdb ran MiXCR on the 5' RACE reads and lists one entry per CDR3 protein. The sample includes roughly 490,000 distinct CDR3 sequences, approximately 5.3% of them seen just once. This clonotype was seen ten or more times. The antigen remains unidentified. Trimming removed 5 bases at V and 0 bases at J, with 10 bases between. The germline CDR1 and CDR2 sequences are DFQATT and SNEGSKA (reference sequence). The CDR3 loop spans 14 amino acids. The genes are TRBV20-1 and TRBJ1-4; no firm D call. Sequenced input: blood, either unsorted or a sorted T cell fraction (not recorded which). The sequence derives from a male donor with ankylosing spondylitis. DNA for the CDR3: TGCAGTGCTGCCGGCGGACCAACTAATGAAAAACTGTTTTTT. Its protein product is CSAAGGPTNEKLFF.